This T cell receptor (beta chain) originates from a study of beta chain features in type 1 diabetes. General observations from the study: The cDNA sequencing approach could over-represent high-TCR-expressing cells.

Comments on this clone: Its antigen is not identified.

cDNA synthesis used the whole RNA isolate, giving expressed TCRB sequences. The data were produced by immunoSEQ multiplex PCR, yet TCRdb's version contains in-frame clones alone and is incomplete. Among about 900,000 clones listed, about 17% were seen once. This receptor was taken from a woman under 30 in good health. Sample: naive CD4+ T cells from blood.

CDR3 bases: TGCGCCAGCAGCGCGGGACAGGGTGTCACTGAAGCTTTCTTT. Protein product: CASSAGQGVTEAFF. V gene TRBV5-1 combines with J gene TRBJ1-1; 9 nucleotides agree with TRBD1. J gave up 4 bases and V 4 bases, and 5 bases lay outside the gene matches. Germline V lookup: CDR1 SGHRS, CDR2 YFSETQ. CDR3 length: 14 residues. Based on the CDR3 plus reference TRBV5-1 and TRBJ1-1, the full variable domain is KAGVTQTPRYLIKTRGQQVTLSCSPISGHRSVSWYQQTPGQGLQFLFEYFSETQRNKGNFPGRFSGRQFSNSRSEMNVSTLELGDSALYLCASSAGQGVTEAFFGQGTRLTVV.